These 21 T cell receptor beta chains originate from one sample sequenced in a study of blood T cell repertoires in COVID-19. Profiled with immunoSEQ multiplex PCR; TCRdb holds only in-frame clones, not every one. This sample carries approximately 470,000 clones, approximately 83% of them seen once, and the ten largest clones take roughly 3.2%. Material for sequencing was peripheral blood. Receptor source: a human donor in a cohort sampled during active COVID-19.

The CDR3 sequence: CASIAPGQGSSKLFF. The CDR3 DNA sequence: TGTGCCAGCATCGCACCGGGACAGGGGTCGTCAAAACTGTTTTTT. The V and J genes are TRBV28 and TRBJ1-4; TRBD1 matches at 10 bases. The CDR3 covers 15 residues. CDR1 MDHEN and CDR2 SYDVKM come from the germline V gene. Losses at the gene ends were 7 bases for V and 10 bases for J; bases not matched to a gene: 12.

This chain connects TRBV5-6 to TRBJ1-4; 8 nucleotides match TRBD1. This CDR3 region has 15 residues. V gave up 0 bases and J gave up 9 bases; unmatched junction bases: 7. Per the germline V gene, CDR1 is SGHDT and CDR2 is YYEEEE. CDR3 DNA sequence: TGTGCCAGCAGCTTGGGGATGACAGGGGAGCAAAAACTGTTTTTT. Its protein product is CASSLGMTGEQKLFF.

The chain carries TRBV5-1 and TRBJ2-6; 9 bases line up with TRBD1. The V segment lost 7 bases and the J segment 0 bases; nucleotides outside the gene matches: 17. The CDR3 runs 20 residues. The germline CDR1 and CDR2 sequences are SGHRS and YFSETQ. CDR3 amino acids: CASSGGRTGVPSSGANVLTF. In nucleotides, the CDR3 is TGCGCCAGCTCAGGGGGCCGGACAGGGGTCCCCAGCTCTGGGGCCAACGTCCTGACTTTC.

This chain joins TRBV5-1 and TRBJ2-5; unclear D gene. Trimming took off 0 bases at V and 4 bases at J, with 7 bases between the two ends. The CDR3 is made up of 13 amino acids. The germline gives CDR1 SGHRS, CDR2 YFSETQ. The CDR3 nucleotides read TGCGCCAGCAGCTTGGGGGCCCCAGAGACCCAGTACTTC. Translation: CASSLGAPETQYF.

The chain couples TRBV13 to TRBJ2-3; possible D gene TRBD2, 6 bases. Trimming left V 10 bases short and J 6 bases short, with 20 bases between. Looked up from germline, CDR1 is PRHDT and CDR2 is FYEKMQ (reference sequence). This CDR3 contains 14 residues. The CDR3 region has the DNA TGTGCCACCTGGAGGGGTACCGTCGACGATACGCAGTATTTT. This sequence encodes CATWRGTVDDTQYF.

V and J are TRBV28 and TRBJ2-3; 11 bases map to TRBD2. The CDR3 is 16 residues long. Germline-derived CDR1 and CDR2 are MDHEN and SYDVKM. Trimming cost V 6 bases and J 8 bases; bases outside gene matches: 13. Here the CDR3 DNA reads TGTGCCAGCAGAAGGGGGCTAGCGGGAGGCCGGGGTACGCAGTATTTT. Translated: CASRRGLAGGRGTQYF.

The chain couples TRBV18 to TRBJ2-6; D call uncertain. This CDR3 contains 15 residues. CDR1 KGHSH and CDR2 LQKENI come from the germline V gene. V lost 8 bases and J 0 bases, leaving 11 bases between the germline ends. The CDR3 DNA follows: TGTGCCAGCGTACCAACACCCTCTGGGGCCAACGTCCTGACTTTC. This sequence encodes CASVPTPSGANVLTF.

J is TRBJ1-2 and V is TRBV7-2; tentatively, D is TRBD1 (6 bases). Trimming removed 3 bases at V and 4 bases at J, with 9 bases between. The germline V gene has CDR1 SGHTA and CDR2 FQGNSA. The CDR3 is 13 amino acids. CDR3 protein: CASSLLDSYGYTF. The CDR3 region has the DNA TGTGCCAGCAGCTTGCTGGACAGCTATGGCTACACCTTC.

The rearrangement joins TRBV5-1 to TRBJ1-6; D may be TRBD1 (6 bases). This CDR3 spans 17 amino acids. Trimming stripped 5 bases from V and 5 bases from J, with 20 bases between. Germline V gives CDR1 SGHRS, CDR2 YFSETQ. The CDR3 reads CASRRGGQGANNSPLHF. The CDR3 region has the DNA TGCGCCAGCAGAAGGGGGGGCCAAGGGGCCAATAATTCACCCCTCCACTTT.

The chain combines TRBV30 with TRBJ1-2; TRBD1 might be the D (6 bases). Between the trimmed V and J ends, which lost 2 bases and 7 bases, there was a span of 11 bases. CDR1 and CDR2 from the germline V gene are GTSNPN and SVGIG (reference sequence). The CDR3 runs 12 residues. The CDR3, as DNA: TGTGCCTGGAGTCCAGGGGATGGTGGCTACACCTTC. This gives the protein CAWSPGDGGYTF.

This clone showed up just a few times. The chain combines TRBV5-1 with TRBJ1-1; D perhaps matches TRBD1 (5 bases). V was clipped by 1 base and J by 0 bases, with 10 bases between them. CDR1 is SGHRS, CDR2 YFSETQ, per germline. The CDR3 is made up of 15 amino acids. The CDR3 DNA reads as TGCGCCAGCAGCTTGCGGGGGAGCATGAACACTGAAGCTTTCTTT. Amino acids: CASSLRGSMNTEAFF.

The rearrangement joins TRBV29-1 to TRBJ2-7, with 8 positions matching TRBD1. The CDR3 has 13 residues. Germline assignment: CDR1 SQVTM and CDR2 ANQGSEA. After removal of 7 bases from V and 0 bases from J, the junction contained 5 bases not matched to a gene. The CDR3 spells CSAGQGSSYEQYF. The CDR3 nucleotides read TGCAGCGCCGGACAGGGTAGCTCCTACGAGCAGTACTTC.

The V and J genes are TRBV13 and TRBJ2-2, with 9 positions matching TRBD2. The CDR3 contains 16 residues. Germline V gene sequence: CDR1 PRHDT, CDR2 FYEKMQ (reference sequence). With 0 bases clipped from V and 7 bases from J, the junction kept 6 bases outside the gene matches. CDR3 sequence: CASSLGLAGSDGELFF. Here the CDR3 DNA reads TGTGCCAGCAGCTTAGGCCTAGCGGGGAGTGACGGGGAGCTGTTTTTT.

The rearrangement joins TRBV28 to TRBJ1-1; TRBD1 matches at 7 bases. The CDR3 spans 15 residues. CDR1 MDHEN and CDR2 SYDVKM come from the germline V gene. V lost 5 bases to trimming and J lost 1 base; unmatched junction nucleotides: 7. The CDR3 nucleotides are TGTGCCAGCAGTGGAAACAGGGGCGAGAACACTGAAGCTTTCTTT. It specifies CASSGNRGENTEAFF.

This chain joins TRBV12-5 and TRBJ2-5; 8 positions match TRBD1. In germline, CDR1 is LGHNT, CDR2 FRNRAP. The CDR3 has 13 amino acids. V lost 6 bases, J lost 2 bases, and 2 bases stayed unmatched. CDR3 amino acids: CASGTGVQETQYF. CDR3 DNA sequence: TGTGCTAGTGGGACAGGGGTTCAAGAGACCCAGTACTTC. The full variable domain, rest sourced from reference TRBV12-5 and TRBJ2-5, is DARVTQTPRHKVTEMGQEVTMRCQPILGHNTVFWYRQTMMQGLELLAYFRNRAPLDDSGMPKDRFSAEMPDATLATLKIQPSEPRDSAVYFCASGTGVQETQYFGPGTRLLVL.

Points on this clone: An end of the junction does not agree with germline; a read error may underlie this. The rearrangement links TRBV7-7 to TRBJ2-1; 7 positions match TRBD2. CDR1 SSHAT and CDR2 FNYEAQ come from the germline V gene (reference sequence). The CDR3 runs 16 residues. The CDR3: CASSLNPSGLYNEQFF. CDR3 nucleotides: TGTGCTAGCAGCTTAAACCCTAGCGGCCTCTACAATGAGCAGTTCTTC.

The chain employs TRBV12-5 and TRBJ2-5; possibly TRBD2 for D (6 bases). V was cut by 1 base and J by 3 bases, with 6 bases left in between. The CDR3 has 13 residues. In germline, CDR1 is LGHNT, CDR2 FRNRAP. The CDR3 nucleotides read TGTGCTAGTGGTTTGGGCGGGGAAGAGACCCAGTACTTC. Its protein is CASGLGGEETQYF. Full variable domain (missing parts from reference TRBV12-5 and TRBJ2-5): DARVTQTPRHKVTEMGQEVTMRCQPILGHNTVFWYRQTMMQGLELLAYFRNRAPLDDSGMPKDRFSAEMPDATLATLKIQPSEPRDSAVYFCASGLGGEETQYFGPGTRLLVL.

This rearrangement joins TRBV11-1 to TRBJ2-7; 7 nucleotides match TRBD2. The V segment lost 4 bases and the J segment 6 bases; nucleotides outside the gene matches: 12. The germline V gene has CDR1 SGHAT and CDR2 FQDESV (reference sequence). The CDR3 sequence is 15 residues long. CDR3 in amino acids: CASSSQGLVGREQYF. The CDR3, as DNA: TGTGCCAGCAGCTCCCAAGGACTAGTGGGTCGCGAGCAGTACTTC. Full variable domain (missing parts from reference TRBV11-1 and TRBJ2-7): EAEVAQSPRYKITEKSQAVAFWCDPISGHATLYWYRQILGQGPELLVQFQDESVVDDSQLPKDRFSAERLKGVDSTLKIQPAELGDSAMYLCASSSQGLVGREQYFGPGTRLTVT.

The J gene is TRBJ2-1, the V gene TRBV4-1; possible D gene TRBD2, 6 bases. Trimming stripped 0 bases from V and 8 bases from J, with 26 bases between. Germline V gives CDR1 MGHRA, CDR2 YSYEKL. This CDR3 comprises 19 residues. The CDR3 is CASSQDTSPRDFHVDEQFF. The CDR3 DNA reads as TGCGCCAGCAGCCAAGATACCTCCCCACGGGACTTCCACGTCGATGAGCAGTTCTTC.

The rearrangement links TRBV6-2 or TRBV6-3 to TRBJ1-1; 7 bases are shared with TRBD1. In germline, CDR1 is MNHEY, CDR2 SVGEGT. Losses at the gene ends were 6 bases for V and 7 bases for J; bases not matched to a gene: 2. CDR3 length: 11 residues. CDR3 bases: TGTGCCAGCAGCGGACAGGTTGAAGCTTTCTTT. Translating it yields CASSGQVEAFF.

The V call is TRBV6-2 or TRBV6-3, the J call TRBJ2-5; D unclear. The CDR3 sequence is 12 residues long. Trimming left V 6 bases short and J 5 bases short, with 10 bases between. The germline gives CDR1 MNHEY, CDR2 SVGEGT. This CDR3 reads CASSPSVETQYF. In DNA, the CDR3 is TGTGCCAGCAGCCCGTCGGTCGAGACCCAGTACTTC.